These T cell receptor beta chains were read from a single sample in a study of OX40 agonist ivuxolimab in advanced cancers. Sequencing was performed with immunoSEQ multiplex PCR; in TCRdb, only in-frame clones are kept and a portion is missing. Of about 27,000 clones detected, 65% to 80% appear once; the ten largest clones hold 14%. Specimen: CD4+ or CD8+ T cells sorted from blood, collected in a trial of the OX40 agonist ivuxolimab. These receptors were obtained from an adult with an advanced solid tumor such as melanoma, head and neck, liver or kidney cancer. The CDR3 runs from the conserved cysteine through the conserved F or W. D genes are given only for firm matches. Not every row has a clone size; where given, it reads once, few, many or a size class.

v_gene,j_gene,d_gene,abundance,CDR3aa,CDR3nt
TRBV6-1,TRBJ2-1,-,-,CASSETYRNEQFF,TGTGCCAGCAGTGAGACTTACCGAAATGAGCAGTTCTTC
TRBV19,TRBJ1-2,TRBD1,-,CASSIPDRGFGYTF,TGTGCCAGTAGTATACCCGACAGGGGGTTTGGCTACACCTTC
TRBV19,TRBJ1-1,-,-,CASSPRAGEAFF,TGTGCCAGTAGTCCCCGGGCAGGAGAAGCTTTCTTT
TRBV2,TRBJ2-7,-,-,CASTQFSYEQYF,TGTGCCAGCACACAGTTTTCCTACGAGCAGTACTTC
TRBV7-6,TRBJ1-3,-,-,CASSQTWTSGNTIYF,TGTGCCAGCAGCCAAACGTGGACATCAGGAAACACCATATATTTT
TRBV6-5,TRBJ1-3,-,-,CASRLTVNSGNTIYF,TGTGCCAGCAGGTTGACGGTAAACTCTGGAAACACCATATATTTT
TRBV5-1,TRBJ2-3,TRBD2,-,CASIPGLQTSTDTQYF,TGCGCCAGTATACCGGGACTACAAACTAGCACAGATACGCAGTATTTT
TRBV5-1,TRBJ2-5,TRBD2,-,CASSPGAGSQETQYF,TGCGCCAGCAGCCCGGGAGCGGGGTCCCAAGAGACCCAGTACTTC
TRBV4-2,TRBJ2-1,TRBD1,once,CASRPSTGSSYNEQFF,TGTGCCAGCAGACCCTCGACAGGGAGCTCCTACAATGAGCAGTTCTTC
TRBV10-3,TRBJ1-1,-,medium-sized,CAISRQTQNTEAFF,TGTGCCATCAGCAGACAGACCCAGAACACTGAAGCTTTCTTT
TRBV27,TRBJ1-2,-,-,CASSSHGTEDYGYTF,TGTGCCAGCAGTTCTCACGGGACGGAGGACTATGGCTACACCTTC
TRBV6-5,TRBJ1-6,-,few,CASSYGAKGSPLHF,TGTGCCAGCAGTTACGGAGCTAAGGGGTCACCCCTCCACTTT
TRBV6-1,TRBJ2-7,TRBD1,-,CASTDRAHEQYF,TGTGCCAGCACCGACAGGGCGCACGAGCAGTACTTC
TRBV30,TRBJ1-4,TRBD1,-,CAWSVQGAGEKLFF,TGTGCCTGGAGTGTACAGGGGGCGGGGGAAAAACTGTTTTTT
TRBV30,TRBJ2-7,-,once,CAWSVSPYEQYF,TGTGCCTGGAGTGTCTCACCCTACGAGCAGTACTTC
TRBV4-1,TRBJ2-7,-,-,CASSQLRQPYEQYF,TGCGCCAGCAGCCAGTTGAGACAGCCCTACGAGCAGTACTTC
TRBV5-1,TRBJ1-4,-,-,CASSEGGINEKLFF,TGCGCCAGCAGCGAAGGGGGGATAAATGAAAAACTGTTTTTT
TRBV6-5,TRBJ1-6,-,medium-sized,CASRVSRYNSPLHF,TGTGCCAGCAGGGTTTCAAGATATAATTCACCCCTCCACTTT
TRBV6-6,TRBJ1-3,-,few,CASTQGLNTIYF,TGTGCCAGCACCCAGGGGTTAAACACCATATATTTT
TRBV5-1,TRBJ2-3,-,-,CASSSGRSTDTQYF,TGCGCCAGCAGCTCCGGACGGTCCACAGATACGCAGTATTTT
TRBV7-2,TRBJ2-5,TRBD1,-,CASSLGGQGARGTQYF,TGTGCCAGCAGCTTAGGGGGACAGGGGGCGCGGGGGACCCAGTACTTC
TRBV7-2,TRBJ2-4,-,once,CASSSVGDIQYF,TGTGCCAGCAGTTCCGTCGGAGACATTCAGTACTTC
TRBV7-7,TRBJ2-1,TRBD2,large,CASSSGLAGHNEQFF,TGTGCTAGCAGCTCCGGACTAGCGGGGCACAATGAGCAGTTCTTC
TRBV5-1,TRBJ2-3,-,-,CASSLRGGRDTQYF,TGCGCCAGCAGCTTAAGGGGGGGCCGGGATACGCAGTATTTT
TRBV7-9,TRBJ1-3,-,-,CASSPSGQISGNTIYF,TGTGCCAGCAGCCCATCGGGACAAATCTCTGGAAACACCATATATTTT
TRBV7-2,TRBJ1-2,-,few,CASSSDAYIGYTF,TGTGCCAGCAGCTCAGACGCCTATATAGGCTACACCTTC
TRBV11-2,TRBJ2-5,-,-,CASSSQNGETQYF,TGTGCCAGCAGCTCTCAAAACGGCGAGACCCAGTACTTC
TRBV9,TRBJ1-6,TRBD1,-,CASRATGTANSPLHF,TGTGCCAGCAGAGCAACCGGGACAGCTAATTCACCCCTCCACTTT
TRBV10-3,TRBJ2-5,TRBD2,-,CAISDAGTSGQETQYF,TGTGCCATCAGTGATGCCGGGACTAGCGGTCAAGAGACCCAGTACTTC
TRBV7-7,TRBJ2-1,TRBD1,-,CASSPSGTGVIEQFF,TGTGCTAGCAGCCCCTCCGGGACAGGGGTAATTGAGCAGTTCTTC
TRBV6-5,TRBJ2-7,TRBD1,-,CATMPTGGPYEQYF,TGTGCCACCATGCCGACAGGGGGACCCTACGAGCAGTACTTC
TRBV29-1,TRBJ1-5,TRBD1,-,CSVGQGGNQPQHF,TGCAGCGTTGGTCAGGGGGGGAATCAGCCCCAGCATTTT
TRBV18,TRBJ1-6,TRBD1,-,CASSTLPGTGGQNSPLHF,TGTGCCAGCTCAACACTTCCCGGGACAGGGGGCCAAAATTCACCCCTCCACTTT
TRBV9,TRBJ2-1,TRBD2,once,CASSEGSSGHNEQFF,TGTGCCAGCAGCGAGGGGTCTAGCGGCCACAATGAGCAGTTCTTC
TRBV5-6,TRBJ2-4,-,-,CASSLERASINIQYF,TGTGCCAGCAGCTTGGAGCGGGCTTCCATAAACATTCAGTACTTC
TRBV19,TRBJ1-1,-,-,CASRGPGSTEAFF,TGTGCCAGTAGGGGACCAGGGAGCACTGAAGCTTTCTTT
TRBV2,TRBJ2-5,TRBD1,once,CASSVQGAGETQYF,TGTGCCAGCAGTGTTCAGGGGGCCGGTGAGACCCAGTACTTC
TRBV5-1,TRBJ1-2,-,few,CATKVEGPDGYTF,TGCGCCACCAAGGTGGAGGGACCCGATGGCTACACCTTC
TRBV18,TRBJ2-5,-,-,CASSPGARTETQYF,TGTGCCAGCTCACCCGGTGCCAGAACCGAGACCCAGTACTTC
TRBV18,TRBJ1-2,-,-,CASSSGGNYGYTF,TGTGCCAGCTCCTCGGGAGGGAACTATGGCTACACCTTC
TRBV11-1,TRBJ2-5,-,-,CASSPRQGGGQETQYF,TGTGCCAGCAGCCCCCGACAGGGAGGGGGGCAAGAGACCCAGTACTTC
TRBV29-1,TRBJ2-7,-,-,CSVDWGTYEQYF,TGCAGCGTTGACTGGGGTACCTACGAGCAGTACTTC
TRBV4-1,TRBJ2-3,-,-,CASSQESTTRGDTQYF,TGCGCCAGCAGCCAAGAATCGACGACTAGAGGAGATACGCAGTATTTT
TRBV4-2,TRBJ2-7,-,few,CASSQGSPYEQYF,TGTGCCAGCAGCCAAGGTTCGCCCTACGAGCAGTACTTC
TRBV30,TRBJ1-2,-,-,CAWRGAGRFGYTF,TGTGCCTGGAGGGGGGCAGGGAGGTTTGGCTACACCTTC
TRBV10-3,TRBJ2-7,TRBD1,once,CAISVDRPPEGRQYF,TGTGCCATCAGTGTGGACAGGCCTCCAGAGGGAAGGCAGTACTTC
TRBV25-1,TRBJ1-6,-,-,CASSDYTSYNSPLHF,TGTGCCAGCAGTGATTACACCTCCTATAATTCACCCCTCCACTTT
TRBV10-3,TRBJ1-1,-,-,CAISSQGNTEAFF,TGTGCCATTTCCTCCCAGGGGAACACTGAAGCTTTCTTT